The 31 T cell receptor beta chains listed next were all sequenced from one sample in a study of post-analysis software for immune sequencing data. Study-wide results and limits: Controls had lower frequencies than patients of 4 or 5 TRBV segments, which included TRBV5-6, TRBV5-1 and TRBV20-1.

Unique molecular identifiers were present in the TCR beta cDNA libraries. Via MiXCR, TCRdb re-called the PCR reads, giving one row per CDR3 protein. The top ten hold 4.5% to 7.5% of the sample, which has roughly 540,000 distinct CDR3 sequences, less than 40% seen once. These TCRs are of unknown antigen specificity. Sequenced: blood. These receptor sequences come from a girl younger than 18 with multiple sclerosis.

In this sample, this clonotype turned up a few times. The V call is TRBV5-1, the J call TRBJ2-7; D may be TRBD1 or TRBD2 (5 bases each). This CDR3 comprises 12 residues. Germline V gives CDR1 SGHRS, CDR2 YFSETQ. V dropped 7 bases and J dropped 5 bases, with 13 bases sitting between them. The DNA of the CDR3 is TGCGCCAGCTGGGACCTCGGGGACGAGCAGTACTTC. Its protein product is CASWDLGDEQYF.

This clonotype has a handful of counts. The chain joins TRBV24-1 to TRBJ1-5; D gene uncertain. Per germline, CDR1 KGHDR and CDR2 SFDVKD. Trimming took off 3 bases at V and 6 bases at J, with 8 bases between the two ends. This CDR3 has 13 residues. CDR3 region: CATSDGPPQPQHF. DNA for the CDR3: TGTGCCACCAGTGATGGACCGCCTCAGCCCCAGCATTTT.

This chain joins TRBV6-6 and TRBJ2-7; tentative D call: TRBD1 (6 bases). The CDR3 loop spans 12 amino acids. V shed 10 bases and J shed 3 bases, with 13 bases lying between them. Germline CDR1 MNHNY, CDR2 SVGAGI (reference sequence). CDR3 amino acids: CATKGVGYEQYF. In DNA, the CDR3 is TGTGCCACAAAGGGGGTCGGCTACGAGCAGTACTTC.

This clonotype was seen more than once but under ten times. One end of the junction is discordant with germline, which a read error may explain. The chain joins TRBV5-1 to TRBJ1-1, with a tentative D call TRBD1 (6 bases). The CDR3 spans 15 residues. Germline CDR1 SGHRS, CDR2 YFSETQ. Here the CDR3 reads CASRLPGQQNTGAFF. The CDR3 nucleotides are TGCGCCAGCAGGTTACCGGGACAACAGAACACTGGAGCTTTCTTT.

CDR3 DNA: TGTGCCAGCAGCTTAGCATCGGTGAGGCGAGGCTACACCTTC. Protein: CASSLASVRRGYTF. V gene TRBV7-2 combines with J gene TRBJ1-2; no definite D call. CDR1 is SGHTA and CDR2 is FQGNSA in the germline V gene. This CDR3 comprises 14 residues. The germline V and J ends were trimmed by 0 bases and 8 bases, with 13 bases remaining between them.

The CDR3: CASGAHYNEQFF. Written as DNA, the CDR3 is TGTGCTAGTGGGGCCCACTACAATGAGCAGTTCTTC. V and J are TRBV12-5 and TRBJ2-1, with D uncertain. The CDR3 totals 12 residues. Germline loops: CDR1 LGHNT, CDR2 FRNRAP. Trimming removed 6 bases from V and 3 bases from J, with 6 bases in between.

This clonotype turned up a few times. The chain joins TRBV5-6 to TRBJ2-1; a possible D gene is TRBD2 (6 bases). V was cut by 0 bases and J by 5 bases, with 12 bases left in between. CDR3 length: 15 residues. Germline CDR1 SGHDT, CDR2 YYEEEE. For the CDR3, the DNA is TGTGCCAGCAGCTTGGACCCGCGGGGCCACAATGAGCAGTTCTTC. Residues: CASSLDPRGHNEQFF. The variable domain in full, completed from reference TRBV5-6 and TRBJ2-1, reads DAGVTQSPTHLIKTRGQQVTLRCSPKSGHDTVSWYQQALGQGPQFIFQYYEEEERQRGNFPDRFSGHQFPNYSSELNVNALLLGDSALYLCASSLDPRGHNEQFFGPGTRLTVL.

V is TRBV10-3 and J is TRBJ1-5; 7 nucleotides agree with TRBD1. The CDR3 contains 14 residues. J gave up 2 bases and V 10 bases, and 8 bases lay outside the gene matches. From germline, CDR1 is ENHRY and CDR2 SYGVKD. The CDR3 DNA reads TGTGCCACCCAAAGGGGGCTGGGCAATCAGCCCCAGCATTTT. It encodes CATQRGLGNQPQHF.

Notes on this clonotype: A read error may account for a junction end that differs from germline. The genes are TRBV3-1 and TRBJ1-5; no definite D call. Germline CDR1 LGHDT, CDR2 YNNKEL (reference sequence). CDR3 length: 13 amino acids. CDR3 region: CASSRESSQPQHF. In DNA, the CDR3 is TGTGCCAGCAGCCGTGAAAGCAGTCAGCCCCAGCATTTT.

This clonotype was detected once. At one end the junction does not follow the germline gene, possibly because of a read error. The V and J genes are TRBV4-1 and TRBJ2-2; 10 nucleotides align to TRBD2. This CDR3 comprises 14 residues. Germline V gene sequence: CDR1 MGHRA, CDR2 YSYEKL. CDR3 in amino acids: CASQRGGYTGERFF. The CDR3 DNA reads as TGCGCCAGCCAGCGGGGGGGTTACACCGGGGAGCGGTTTTTT.

The chain carries TRBV19 and TRBJ2-1, with D perhaps assigned TRBD1 or TRBD2 (5 bases each). The CDR3 runs 15 residues. V lost 1 base and J lost 5, with 12 bases in between. Germline V gene sequence: CDR1 LNHDA, CDR2 SQIVND (reference sequence). The CDR3 DNA sequence: TGTGCCAGTAGTATAGTCGGGGCGCCCCACAATGAGCAGTTCTTC. It translates to CASSIVGAPHNEQFF.

The table lists this clonotype with a few counts. The chain couples TRBV29-1 to TRBJ2-1, with D hard to call. Trimming shortened V by 7 bases and J by 4 bases, and 14 bases separated the two germline ends. This CDR3 is built from 13 residues. Germline V lookup: CDR1 SQVTM, CDR2 ANQGSEA. Written as DNA, the CDR3 is TGCAGCGCCACCAGTTACGCTTACAATGAGCAGTTCTTC. Translating gives CSATSYAYNEQFF.

This rearrangement joins TRBV15 to TRBJ1-2, with 7 bases fitting TRBD1. Trimming removed 6 bases from V and 7 bases from J; junction bases left unmatched: 8. From germline, CDR1 is LNHNV and CDR2 YYDKDF (reference sequence). CDR3 length: 13 amino acids. CDR3 nucleotide sequence: TGTGCCACCAGAACCCCAGGGGGTAGTGGCTACACCTTC. Its translation: CATRTPGGSGYTF. Looking up the rest from reference TRBV15 and TRBJ1-2 gives the full variable domain: DAMVIQNPRYQVTQFGKPVTLSCSQTLNHNVMYWYQQKSSQAPKLLFHYYDKDFNNEADTPDNFQSRRPNTSFCFLDIRSPGLGDTAMYLCATRTPGGSGYTFGSGTRLTVV.

In the case of this clonotype: The conserved closing phenylalanine or tryptophan is absent in this CDR3, likely reflecting a read error. The chain employs TRBV5-1 and TRBJ2-4, with 11 positions matching TRBD2. V lost 0 bases to trimming and J lost 13 bases; unmatched junction nucleotides: 12. This CDR3 has 16 residues. Germline V gene data show CDR1 as SGHRS and CDR2 as YFSETQ. For the CDR3, the DNA is TGCGCCAGCAGCTTGGGACTAGCGGGGCGGGTCGAAGAGCAGTACTGC. As protein: CASSLGLAGRVEEQYC.

This clonotype has just a few counts. This chain connects TRBV20-1 to TRBJ1-1; the D is unclear. CDR3 size: 14 residues. V lost 6 bases and J lost 0, with 14 bases in between. Germline CDR1 DFQATT, CDR2 SNEGSKA (reference sequence). For the CDR3, the DNA is TGCAGTGCGGAACACGGCAGCCTGAACACTGAAGCTTTCTTT. Amino acid sequence: CSAEHGSLNTEAFF.

This chain joins TRBV10-3 and TRBJ2-2; 7 bases line up with TRBD1. V gave up 3 bases and J gave up 5 bases; unmatched junction bases: 9. The CDR3 has 16 amino acids. CDR1 and CDR2 from the germline V gene are ENHRY and SYGVKD. The CDR3 region is CAISEYDETGTGELFF. The CDR3, as DNA: TGTGCCATCAGTGAATACGATGAGACAGGGACCGGGGAGCTGTTTTTT.

This clonotype was detected a few times. The chain uses TRBV5-4 and TRBJ1-1; the match to TRBD1 covers 9 bases. Unmatched junction bases numbered 16, after V lost 4 bases and J lost 6 bases. This CDR3 spans 17 amino acids. Germline values: CDR1 SGHNT, CDR2 YYREEE (reference sequence). CDR3 in amino acids: CASSRGKGTGRNPEAFF. The CDR3, as DNA: TGTGCCAGCAGCCGGGGGAAGGGGACAGGGAGGAATCCTGAAGCTTTCTTT.

The sample holds a few counts of this clonotype. J is TRBJ1-2 and V is TRBV20-1; weak D call: TRBD1 (5 bases). V was clipped by 0 bases and J by 11 bases, with 16 bases between them. CDR1 DFQATT and CDR2 SNEGSKA come from the germline V gene (reference sequence). CDR3 length: 13 amino acids. This CDR3 is CSARDPRKEGYTF. In DNA form, the CDR3 reads TGCAGTGCTAGAGATCCCAGGAAAGAGGGGTACACCTTC.

In its sample, this clonotype was seen a few times. This chain links TRBV20-1 with TRBJ2-6; TRBD2 matches at 7 bases. This CDR3 contains 18 residues. CDR1 is DFQATT and CDR2 is SNEGSKA in the germline V gene (reference sequence). The junction had 14 bases not matched to a gene; V was cut back by 6 bases and J by 0 bases. The CDR3 loop is CSAPGSGQLNSGANVLTF. Here the CDR3 DNA reads TGCAGTGCCCCGGGTAGCGGGCAACTCAACTCTGGGGCCAACGTCCTGACTTTC.

The CDR3: CASSRGLAQETQYF. The CDR3 DNA follows: TGCGCCAGCAGCCGCGGACTAGCGCAAGAGACCCAGTACTTC. The rearrangement joins TRBV5-1 to TRBJ2-5, with 9 nucleotides matching TRBD2. The CDR3 is made up of 14 amino acids. The germline V gene has CDR1 SGHRS and CDR2 YFSETQ. Trimming cost V 4 bases and J 2 bases; bases outside gene matches: 3.

The J gene is TRBJ2-3, the V gene TRBV20-1; D might be TRBD1 (6 bases). The V end was cut by 7 bases, the J end by 1 base, with 12 bases between. CDR1 is DFQATT and CDR2 is SNEGSKA in the germline V gene (reference sequence). This CDR3 region has 13 residues. CDR3 amino acids: CSDTGWGTDTQYF. The DNA of the CDR3 is TGCAGTGATACAGGGTGGGGCACAGATACGCAGTATTTT.

A few counts support this clonotype. One end of the junction does not line up with germline, which may come from a read error. The rearrangement links TRBV7-7 to TRBJ2-7, with D uncertain. CDR3 length equals 14 residues. Germline V gene data show CDR1 as SSHAT and CDR2 as FNYEAQ (reference sequence). The CDR3 loop is CASSLTESSYEQYF. Here the CDR3 DNA reads TGTGCTAGCAGCTTAACGGAGAGCTCCTACGAGCAGTACTTC.

There are a few counts of this clonotype. This chain links TRBV20-1 with TRBJ1-1; D is undetermined. The CDR3 contains 10 residues. The germline V gene encodes CDR1 DFQATT and CDR2 SNEGSKA (reference sequence). CDR3 DNA sequence: TGCAGGGTGCACAGCACTGAAGCTTTCTTT. The encoded protein is CRVHSTEAFF.

The chain carries TRBV7-8 and TRBJ1-4; D remains unclear. Deletions cut 5 bases from V and 2 bases from J, with 12 bases between. The V gene's germline CDR1 is SGHVS and CDR2 FQNEAQ. CDR3 length: 15 residues. CDR3 in DNA: TGTGCCAGCAGCCATAACCCTCGTACTAATGAAAAACTGTTTTTT. Protein sequence: CASSHNPRTNEKLFF.

This clonotype appeared a few times. The rearrangement links TRBV3-1 to TRBJ2-4; 7 nucleotides agree with TRBD1. The DNA end lines up better with TRBJ2-7; the J call may be wrong. The CDR3 length is 17 residues. Germline lookup yields CDR1 LGHDT and CDR2 YNNKEL (reference sequence). The CDR3 is CASSQVGGRDRPYEQYF. The CDR3 DNA follows: TGTGCCAGCAGCCAAGTAGGGGGAAGGGACAGACCCTACGAGCAGTACTTC.

The rearrangement uses TRBV6-1 and TRBJ1-5; TRBD1 agrees at 8 bases. There are 17 residues in the CDR3. J was trimmed by 0 bases and V by 6 bases; bases with no gene match: 10. CDR1 is MNHNS, CDR2 SASEGT, per germline. CDR3 coding DNA: TGTGCCAGCAGCAGACAGGGGTTAAGGGGTAGCAATCAGCCCCAGCATTTT. Its protein is CASSRQGLRGSNQPQHF.

This chain connects TRBV7-2 to TRBJ2-1; perhaps TRBD1 as D (5 bases). Trimming took off 4 bases at V and 0 bases at J, with 16 bases between the two ends. The CDR3 runs 17 residues. The germline V gene has CDR1 SGHTA and CDR2 FQGNSA. CDR3 loop: CASSSRTLRASYNEQFF. DNA of the CDR3: TGTGCCAGCAGCTCTAGGACACTACGGGCCTCCTACAATGAGCAGTTCTTC.

The J gene is TRBJ2-1, the V gene TRBV29-1, with D perhaps given as TRBD1 or TRBD2 (5 bases each). Trimming shortened V by 5 bases and J by 2 bases, and 13 bases separated the two germline ends. The CDR3 runs to 14 residues. Germline CDR1 SQVTM, CDR2 ANQGSEA. The CDR3: CSVRVGPPYNEQFF. The CDR3 nucleotides are TGCAGCGTTAGGGTGGGACCCCCCTACAATGAGCAGTTCTTC.

The rearrangement uses TRBV5-1 and TRBJ1-2; D gene uncertain. This CDR3 has 13 residues. Trimming cost V 7 bases and J 4 bases, with 14 bases left between them. CDR1 and CDR2 from the germline V gene are SGHRS and YFSETQ. The CDR3 DNA sequence: TGCGCCAGCCGGACGGCCGACGCCTATGGCTACACCTTC. Translated: CASRTADAYGYTF. Complete variable domain (other parts from reference TRBV5-1 and TRBJ1-2): KAGVTQTPRYLIKTRGQQVTLSCSPISGHRSVSWYQQTPGQGLQFLFEYFSETQRNKGNFPGRFSGRQFSNSRSEMNVSTLELGDSALYLCASRTADAYGYTFGSGTRLTVV.

A word on this clonotype: At one boundary the junction diverges from the germline segment, which might be a read error. This chain links TRBV5-1 with TRBJ2-7; D might be TRBD2 (5 bases). The end of the DNA is better explained by TRBJ2-5, so the J call may be wrong. CDR1 and CDR2 (germline): SGHRS, YFSETQ. The CDR3 extends over 12 amino acids. The CDR3 region is CVSSPSGETQYF. The CDR3 DNA reads as TGCGTCAGCAGCCCCTCGGGGGAGACCCAGTACTTC.

This clonotype was detected only a few times. The CDR3 sequence is CAISKDTSSYEQYF. CDR3 in DNA: TGTGCCATCAGTAAAGACACTAGCTCCTACGAGCAGTACTTC. The chain combines TRBV10-3 with TRBJ2-7; maybe TRBD2 (5 bases). The CDR3 has 14 residues. The V gene lost 5 bases and the J gene lost 0 bases, with 11 bases spanning the gap. Germline V gene data show CDR1 as ENHRY and CDR2 as SYGVKD.